The 13 T cell receptor beta chains below all came from one sample that was sequenced in a study of T cell clonality in common variable immunodeficiency. Produced via immunoSEQ multiplex PCR; TCRdb's table is partial and in-frame only. The record shows some 38,000 clones for this sample, with no singletons present. Sequenced material: peripheral blood mononuclear cells. The receptor source for this set is a person aged 18 to 70 in good health.

There are a few counts of this clone. The CDR3 end falls 3 residues outside the read, so it is completed with the germline J gene. This chain links TRBV20-1 with TRBJ2-7, with D unresolved. Germline values: CDR1 DFQATT, CDR2 SNEGSKA (reference sequence). The CDR3 is 13 amino acids. V lost 2 bases to trimming and J lost 1 base, with 9 bases between them. The CDR3 DNA, read in part, is TGCAGTGCTAGAAATCTGTTGTCCTACGAG. Protein product: CSARNLLSYE. In full, the CDR3 is CSARNLLSYEQYF.

This clone showed up just a few times. The read finishes 3 residues shy of the CDR3 end, and the germline J gene is used to complete it. The chain is built from TRBV11-1 and TRBJ2-5; weak D call: TRBD1 (6 bases). CDR1 and CDR2 from the germline V gene are SGHAT and FQDESV (reference sequence). The V end was cut by 7 bases, the J end by 4 bases, with 16 bases between. CDR3 length equals 14 residues. The DNA read from the CDR3 is TGTGCCAGCACCCTACAGGGAAACAGAGAGACC. This sequence encodes CASTLQGNRET. The entire CDR3 protein reads CASTLQGNRETQYF.

With regard to this clone: Coverage ceases 3 residues before the CDR3 finishes, and the germline J gene fills in the end. The chain has TRBV7-9 and TRBJ1-4, with TRBD1 as a possible D gene (5 bases). Trimming removed 5 bases at V and 10 bases at J, with 20 bases between. The CDR3 contains 15 residues. Germline loops: CDR1 SEHNR, CDR2 FQNEAQ (reference sequence). CDR3 bases read: TGTGCCAGCAGCGAAACCCAGGGTTTTGGCCTAAAA. This encodes CASSETQGFGLK. The full CDR3 sequence reads CASSETQGFGLKLFF.

This clone was counted a few times. The sequence runs out 3 residues before the end of the CDR3; the remainder is reconstructed from the germline J gene. This rearrangement joins TRBV30 to TRBJ1-2; 12 bases are a match to TRBD1. CDR3 length: 15 amino acids. Per the germline V gene, CDR1 is GTSNPN and CDR2 is SVGIG (reference sequence). The CDR3 reads CAWSFGTGGFNDYTF. CDR3 DNA, as far as it was read: TGTGCCTGGAGCTTCGGGACAGGGGGCTTCAATGAC.

This clone has ten or more counts. The DNA ends 3 residues before the CDR3 does, and the rest of the CDR3 is filled in from the germline J gene. V usage is TRBV5-4 and J usage is TRBJ2-3; tentatively, D is TRBD2 (5 bases). This CDR3 contains 16 residues. Trimming took off 3 bases at V and 6 bases at J, with 20 bases between the two ends. Germline CDR1 SGHNT, CDR2 YYREEE (reference sequence). CDR3 bases read: TGTGCCAGCAGCTCCGAAGGGCTAGCCCAACGTGATACG. Protein product: CASSSEGLAQRDT. In full, the CDR3 reads CASSSEGLAQRDTQYF.

In this sample, this clone turned up many times. The CDR3 bases that were read are TGTGCCAGCTCCATGGGACAGGCCAACACTGAA. Amino acid sequence: CASSMGQANTE. In full, the CDR3 reads CASSMGQANTEAFF. The V call is TRBV18, the J call TRBJ1-1; 8 bases fit TRBD1. Sequencing ends 3 residues short of the CDR3 end; the germline J gene provides the rest. The trim removed 6 bases at V and 2 bases at J, leaving 5 bases unmatched. Germline CDR1 KGHSH, CDR2 LQKENI. The CDR3 runs to 14 residues.

This clone was recorded many times. Read coverage stops 3 residues before the CDR3 terminus; the germline J gene supplies the remainder. V and J are TRBV20-1 and TRBJ1-4; weak D call: TRBD1 (6 bases). The length of the CDR3 is 14 residues. Trimming took off 7 bases at V and 5 bases at J, with 17 bases between the two ends. Germline V CDR1 and CDR2: DFQATT, SNEGSKA (reference sequence). The sequenced CDR3 bases are TGCAGTGTAACGAGGGGGGGGTTCAATGAAAAA. This gives the protein CSVTRGGFNEK. The whole CDR3 protein reads CSVTRGGFNEKLFF.

The sample holds many counts of this clone. The read ends 3 residues before the CDR3 terminus; that terminus is restored from the germline J gene. The V gene is TRBV7-8, the J gene TRBJ2-1; 15 bases align to TRBD2. The CDR3 sequence is 18 residues long. V lost 5 bases to trimming and J lost 6 bases; unmatched junction nucleotides: 11. Germline-derived CDR1 and CDR2 are SGHVS and FQNEAQ. CDR3 in amino acids: CASSPGLAGGSVGNEQFF. The sequenced part of the CDR3 DNA is TGTGCCAGCAGCCCGGGACTAGCGGGAGGTAGCGTTGGCAATGAG.

This clone appeared a few times. The sequenced fragment ends 3 residues before the CDR3 boundary, so the rest is inferred from the germline J gene. This chain uses TRBV30 with TRBJ1-1; D uncertain. Looked up from germline, CDR1 is GTSNPN and CDR2 is SVGIG (reference sequence). This CDR3 spans 14 amino acids. The CDR3 is CAWMLAVRYNEAFF. Partial CDR3 DNA: TGTGCCTGGATGCTAGCGGTAAGATACAATGAG. The whole variable domain, filled in from reference TRBV30 and TRBJ1-1, reads SQTIHQWPATLVQPVGSPLSLECTVEGTSNPNLYWYRQAAGRGLQLLFYSVGIGQISSEVPQNLSASRPQDRQFILSSKKLLLSDSGFYLCAWMLAVRYNEAFFGQGTRLTVV.

This clone has a handful of counts. The missing CDR3 end, 3 residues past where the read stops, is filled in from the germline J gene. Distinct nucleotide sequences in the sample also encode this CDR3. The J gene is TRBJ2-1, the V gene TRBV2; a possible D gene is TRBD1 (6 bases). This CDR3 is 15 amino acids long. Trimming removed 4 bases from V and 5 bases from J, with 15 bases in between. Germline CDR1 and CDR2: SNHLY and FYNNEI. CDR3 region: CASSAHTWGHNEQFF. The covered CDR3 bases are TGTGCCAGCAGTGCACACACCTGGGGGCACAATGAG.

This clone was detected many times. The observed sequence ends 3 residues before the CDR3 terminus, with the missing tail filled in from the germline J gene. The rearrangement links TRBV11-3 to TRBJ1-2, with D perhaps matching TRBD1 (5 bases). Germline CDR1 is SGHNT and CDR2 is YENEEA. This CDR3 is 13 amino acids long. CDR3: CASSLLSGGGYTF. CDR3 DNA, as far as it was read: TGTGCCAGCAGCCTGTTATCCGGGGGAGGC.

This clone was seen many times. The covered CDR3 bases are TGTGCCAGTAGCAAAAGCCGGGGACAGGGGGAAAACATT. It specifies CASSKSRGQGENI. The full CDR3 protein is CASSKSRGQGENIQYF. The gene calls are TRBV19 and TRBJ2-4; TRBD1 aligns across 11 bases. Coverage ceases 3 residues before the CDR3 finishes, and the germline J gene fills in the end. This CDR3 region has 16 residues. Germline V gene lookup returns CDR1 LNHDA and CDR2 SQIVND (reference sequence). The V segment lost 6 bases and the J segment 5 bases; nucleotides outside the gene matches: 9.

This clone was seen many times. Incomplete CDR3 DNA: TGTGCCAGCAGCTCGCTAGCTCAAGAGACC. This gives the protein CASSSLAQET. The whole CDR3 reads CASSSLAQETQYF. The gene calls are TRBV5-4 and TRBJ2-5; TRBD2 is a possible D gene (5 bases). The read ends 3 residues shy of where the CDR3 ends; the end is completed using the germline J gene. This CDR3 is built from 13 residues. Germline CDR1 reads SGHNT; CDR2 reads YYREEE (reference sequence). V lost 3 bases, J lost 2 bases, and 8 bases lay in between.